This TCR beta chain is from a study of a mutant IDH1 vaccine in newly diagnosed glioma. Study in general: Antecedent treatment encompassed radiotherapy, temozolomide, or their combination; the majority received both. Study outcomes and limitations: Of all patients, 93.3% showed vaccine-induced immune responses.

Time point reported: baseline, week 1 (first vaccination visit). Treatment meaning: pre-vaccination baseline after standard-of-care therapy. Each of the donors came in with new WHO grade 3 or 4 astrocytomas that were IDH1-mutant and ATRX-lost. This clone was found a few times. Antigen specificity is unknown. This CDR3 is built from 14 residues. The V end was cut by 4 bases, the J end by 1 base, with 11 bases between. The germline V gene has CDR1 SGHDT and CDR2 YYEEEE. The table came from immunoSEQ multiplex PCR; TCRdb's copy has only in-frame clones and leaves some out. In the table there are 60,000 to 75,000 clones, about 83% of which are singletons.

The sequencing here drew on peripheral blood mononuclear cells (PBMCs), taken from a glioma patient treated with radiotherapy, temozolomide or both. This sequence was found in a young woman with glioma. Some clones in this sample may be carry-over from other donors' samples. V gene TRBV5-6 combines with J gene TRBJ1-1, with a tentative D call TRBD1 (5 bases). For the CDR3, the DNA is TGTGCCAGCAGCGGGGGACCGAAGAACACTGAAGCTTTCTTT. Translated, it gives CASSGGPKNTEAFF.